Shown below are 21 T cell receptor beta chains from a single sample sequenced in a study of blood T cell repertoires in COVID-19. Assay used: immunoSEQ multiplex PCR; TCRdb lists only in-frame clones, some missing. The repertoire consists of 100,000 to 120,000 clones, with approximately 88% occurring once and the leading ten covering roughly 2.3%. Sequencing was done on a sample of peripheral blood. The receptor source for this set is a human donor in a cohort sampled during active COVID-19.

The chain uses TRBV5-8 and TRBJ2-1, with 11 nucleotides matching TRBD1. Losses at the gene ends were 0 bases for V and 10 bases for J; bases not matched to a gene: 6. Germline V gives CDR1 SGHTS, CDR2 YDEGEE. This CDR3 is built from 15 residues. CDR3 sequence: CASSLGRTGGWEQFF. The CDR3 bases are TGTGCCAGCAGCTTGGGCCGGACAGGGGGCTGGGAGCAGTTCTTC.

The J gene is TRBJ2-7, the V gene TRBV2; D possibly corresponds to TRBD1 (6 bases). The V and J ends lost 6 bases and 10 bases respectively, with 10 bases between them. Germline CDR1 and CDR2: SNHLY and FYNNEI. The CDR3 sequence is 10 residues long. CDR3 residues: CASSTGTQYF. Here the CDR3 DNA reads TGTGCCAGCAGCACCGGGACACAGTACTTC.

V usage is TRBV6-2 or TRBV6-3 and J usage is TRBJ2-1; tentatively, D is TRBD1 (6 bases). This CDR3 region has 16 residues. Germline V gene lookup returns CDR1 MNHEY and CDR2 SVGEGT. Trimming removed 2 bases from V and 4 bases from J, with 15 bases in between. The CDR3 protein is CASSYPQGPSYNEQFF. For the CDR3, the DNA is TGTGCCAGCAGTTACCCCCAGGGGCCTTCTTACAATGAGCAGTTCTTC.

This chain uses TRBV7-2 with TRBJ2-1, with TRBD2 identical over 13 bases. The germline CDR1 and CDR2 sequences are SGHTA and FQGNSA. The CDR3 contains 17 residues. Trimming took 7 bases from V and 1 from J; bases not matched to a gene: 7. This CDR3 reads CASIDQLAGGSYNEQFF. CDR3 nucleotides: TGTGCCAGCATCGATCAACTAGCGGGGGGGTCCTACAATGAGCAGTTCTTC.

The chain employs TRBV7-6 and TRBJ2-3; D is undetermined. V shed 5 bases and J shed 11 bases, with 11 bases lying between them. The CDR3 totals 11 residues. Germline values: CDR1 SGHVS, CDR2 FNYEAQ. CDR3 loop: CASSASQVQYF. The CDR3, as DNA: TGTGCCAGCAGCGCCTCCCAGGTGCAGTATTTT.

The genes are TRBV30 and TRBJ1-1, with 9 nucleotides matching TRBD1. The CDR3 contains 15 residues. Germline V gene sequence: CDR1 GTSNPN, CDR2 SVGIG (reference sequence). The V gene end was trimmed by 4 bases and the J gene end by 1 base; junction bases not matched to a gene: 7. The CDR3 DNA is TGTGCCTGGAACCTGCCGGGACAGGGGAACACTGAAGCTTTCTTT. Amino acid sequence: CAWNLPGQGNTEAFF.

The V call is TRBV10-1, the J call TRBJ1-1; 8 bases are a match to TRBD1. V lost 3 bases to trimming and J lost 4 bases; unmatched junction nucleotides: 1. Germline loops: CDR1 WNHNN, CDR2 SYGVQD (reference sequence). The CDR3 runs to 13 residues. The CDR3 protein is CASSDTGGTEAFF. In DNA, the CDR3 is TGCGCCAGCAGTGATACAGGGGGCACTGAAGCTTTCTTT.

V and J are TRBV28 and TRBJ2-5; TRBD2 is a possible D gene (6 bases). V dropped 0 bases and J dropped 3 bases, with 14 bases sitting between them. CDR1 is MDHEN and CDR2 is SYDVKM in the germline V gene. The CDR3 loop spans 16 amino acids. The CDR3: CASSLWAEGGKETQYF. The CDR3 DNA reads as TGTGCCAGCAGTTTATGGGCCGAGGGCGGGAAAGAGACCCAGTACTTC.

CDR3 in DNA: TGTGCCAGTAGTGCTCCAGGGACTAGCACTTCGGGGGAGCTGTTTTTT. Translation gives CASSAPGTSTSGELFF. V usage is TRBV19 and J usage is TRBJ2-2; 9 nucleotides align to TRBD2. The CDR3 contains 16 residues. The V gene's germline CDR1 is LNHDA and CDR2 SQIVND (reference sequence). V was pared by 5 bases and J by 8 bases, with 12 bases of the junction left unmatched.

The count of this clone is one. The rearrangement uses TRBV19 and TRBJ2-2, with unresolved D. The V end lost 7 bases, the J end lost 3 bases, and 3 bases lay between the germline ends. The CDR3 runs 11 residues. The germline gives CDR1 LNHDA, CDR2 SQIVND (reference sequence). The CDR3 DNA reads TGTGCCAGTACCTACACCGGGGAGCTGTTTTTT. Its translation: CASTYTGELFF.

This clone was found once. V gene TRBV18 combines with J gene TRBJ1-1; D not resolved. Germline V gives CDR1 KGHSH, CDR2 LQKENI. Trimming removed 6 bases from V and 2 bases from J, with 13 bases in between. The CDR3 spans 14 residues. The CDR3: CASSPRLTNTEAFF. CDR3 DNA sequence: TGTGCCAGCTCCCCCAGGTTGACCAACACTGAAGCTTTCTTT.

The chain uses TRBV27 and TRBJ2-1, with TRBD2 as a possible D gene (7 bases). Looked up from germline, CDR1 is MNHEY and CDR2 is SMNVEV (reference sequence). V was clipped by 7 bases and J by 9 bases, with 16 bases between them. The CDR3 length is 13 residues. This CDR3 is CASTLNREGEQFF. In DNA, the CDR3 is TGTGCCAGCACCCTGAACAGGGAGGGTGAGCAGTTCTTC.

The V and J genes are TRBV6-1 and TRBJ1-4, with TRBD1 as a possible D gene (5 bases). V was clipped by 3 bases and J by 1 base, with 9 bases between them. In germline, CDR1 is MNHNS, CDR2 SASEGT. The CDR3 is 15 amino acids. The CDR3 sequence: CASSDRVLTNEKLFF. CDR3 DNA: TGTGCCAGCAGTGACAGGGTACTAACTAATGAAAAACTGTTTTTT.

This sequence joins TRBV4-2 and TRBJ1-4; 7 positions match TRBD1. V shed 1 base, J shed 6 bases, and the junction held 8 bases outside the gene matches. The CDR3 extends over 16 amino acids. Per the germline V gene, CDR1 is LGHNA and CDR2 is YNFKEQ. DNA of the CDR3: TGTGCCAGCAGCCAAGCTCAGGGGGTGGGGGATGAAAAACTGTTTTTT. Residues: CASSQAQGVGDEKLFF.

This clone showed up just once. The rearrangement joins TRBV7-3 to TRBJ2-3, with 8 bases matching TRBD2. The germline V gene encodes CDR1 SGHTA and CDR2 FQGTGA. V was clipped by 5 bases and J by 0 bases; unmatched bases: 4. This CDR3 has 15 amino acids. This CDR3 is CASSASGPSTDTQYF. The CDR3 DNA is TGTGCCAGCAGCGCTAGCGGGCCCAGCACAGATACGCAGTATTTT.

The chain has TRBV7-2 and TRBJ2-3; 8 positions match TRBD2. The CDR3 runs to 15 residues. Germline lookup yields CDR1 SGHTA and CDR2 FQGNSA. The ends lost 1 base at V and 1 base at J; junction bases unmatched: 1. The DNA of the CDR3 is TGTGCCAGCAGCTTAGGAGCGGGGGGCACAGATACGCAGTATTTT. Translated, it gives CASSLGAGGTDTQYF.

The gene calls are TRBV5-1 and TRBJ2-3; maybe TRBD2 (6 bases). Trimming removed 2 bases from V and 8 bases from J, with 9 bases in between. CDR3 size: 12 residues. Germline values: CDR1 SGHRS, CDR2 YFSETQ. CDR3 in DNA: TGCGCCAGCAGCTTTACCGGGGGTACGCAGTATTTT. It is translated as CASSFTGGTQYF.

This chain uses TRBV9 with TRBJ1-5, with a weak D call TRBD1 (6 bases). V was pared by 4 bases and J by 6 bases, with 14 bases between. This CDR3 spans 14 amino acids. Germline CDR1 SGDLS, CDR2 YYNGEE. The CDR3 region is CASSTGQTLQPQHF. DNA for the CDR3: TGTGCCAGCAGCACCGGACAGACGCTTCAGCCCCAGCATTTT.

The CDR3 region has the DNA TGTGCCAGCAGCCAAACAACATCGCCCGAGCAGTACTTC. This codes for CASSQTTSPEQYF. The chain carries TRBV16 and TRBJ2-7; no clear D. V was pared by 2 bases and J by 6 bases, with 11 bases between. Per germline, CDR1 KGHSY and CDR2 FQNENV. The CDR3 loop spans 13 amino acids.

This clone was recorded once. V usage is TRBV11-2 and J usage is TRBJ2-3; 8 positions agree with TRBD2. Germline V gene sequence: CDR1 SGHAT, CDR2 FQNNGV. V gave up 5 bases and J gave up 4 bases; unmatched junction bases: 8. The CDR3 is 15 residues long. The CDR3 DNA reads as TGTGCCAGCAGCAAAAGCGGGAGCGTCGCAGATACGCAGTATTTT. This codes for CASSKSGSVADTQYF.

The chain uses TRBV13 and TRBJ2-7, with 7 bases fitting TRBD1. Germline V CDR1 and CDR2: PRHDT, FYEKMQ (reference sequence). CDR3 length equals 14 residues. Trimming cost V 0 bases and J 9 bases; bases outside gene matches: 8. The CDR3 DNA reads TGTGCCAGCAGCTTAGGACCGGGACAGTTGGGGCAGTACTTC. This encodes CASSLGPGQLGQYF.